What follows describes a single TCR beta chain. This entry is derived from a study of blood T cell repertoires in COVID-19. Study context: COVID-19 samples collected from the United States, Italy and Spain covered acute and convalescent phases.

Produced via immunoSEQ multiplex PCR; TCRdb's table is partial and in-frame only. The sample includes about 260,000 clones, roughly 84% seen only once; the top ten take roughly 4%. This CDR3 contains 13 residues. In germline, CDR1 is SGDLS, CDR2 YYNGEE. V lost 0 bases, J lost 4 bases, and 7 bases lay in between. Specimen: peripheral blood. V and J are TRBV9 and TRBJ1-1; weak D call: TRBD1 (5 bases). This receptor was obtained from a man in his 60s with acute or convalescent COVID-19. The CDR3, as DNA: TGTGCCAGCAGCGTAGATCAGGGCACTGAAGCTTTCTTT. This gives the protein CASSVDQGTEAFF.